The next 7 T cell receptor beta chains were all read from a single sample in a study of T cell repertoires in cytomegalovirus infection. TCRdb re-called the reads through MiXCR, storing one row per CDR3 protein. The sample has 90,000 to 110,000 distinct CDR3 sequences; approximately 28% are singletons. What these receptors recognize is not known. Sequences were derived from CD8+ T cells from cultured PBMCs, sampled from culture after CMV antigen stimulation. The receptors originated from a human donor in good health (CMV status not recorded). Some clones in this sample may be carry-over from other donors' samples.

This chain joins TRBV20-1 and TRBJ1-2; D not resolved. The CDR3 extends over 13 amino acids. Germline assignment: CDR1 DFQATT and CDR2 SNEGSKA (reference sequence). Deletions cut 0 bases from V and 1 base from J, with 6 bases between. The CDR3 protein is CSARDSGNYGYTF. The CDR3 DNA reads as TGCAGTGCTAGAGATAGCGGTAACTATGGCTACACCTTC.

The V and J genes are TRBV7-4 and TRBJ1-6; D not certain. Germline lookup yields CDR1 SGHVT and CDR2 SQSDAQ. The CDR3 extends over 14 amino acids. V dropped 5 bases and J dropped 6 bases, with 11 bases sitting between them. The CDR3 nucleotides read TGTGCCAGCAGCCCGGAAGTAGTTAATTCACCCCTCCACTTT. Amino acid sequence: CASSPEVVNSPLHF.

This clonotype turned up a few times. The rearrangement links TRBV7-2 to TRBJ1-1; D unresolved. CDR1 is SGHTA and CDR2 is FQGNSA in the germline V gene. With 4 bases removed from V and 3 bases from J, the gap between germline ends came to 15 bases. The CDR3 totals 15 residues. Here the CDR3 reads CASSWSRVSDTEAFF. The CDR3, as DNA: TGTGCCAGCAGCTGGAGCCGGGTTTCCGACACTGAAGCTTTCTTT.

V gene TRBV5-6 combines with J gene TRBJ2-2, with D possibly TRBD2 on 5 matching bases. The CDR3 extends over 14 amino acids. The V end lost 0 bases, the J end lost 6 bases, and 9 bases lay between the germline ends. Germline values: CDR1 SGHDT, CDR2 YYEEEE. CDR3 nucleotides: TGTGCCAGCAGCTTGGATTGGGGAGCCGGGGAGCTGTTTTTT. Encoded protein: CASSLDWGAGELFF. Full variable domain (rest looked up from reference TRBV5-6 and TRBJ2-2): DAGVTQSPTHLIKTRGQQVTLRCSPKSGHDTVSWYQQALGQGPQFIFQYYEEEERQRGNFPDRFSGHQFPNYSSELNVNALLLGDSALYLCASSLDWGAGELFFGEGSRLTVL.

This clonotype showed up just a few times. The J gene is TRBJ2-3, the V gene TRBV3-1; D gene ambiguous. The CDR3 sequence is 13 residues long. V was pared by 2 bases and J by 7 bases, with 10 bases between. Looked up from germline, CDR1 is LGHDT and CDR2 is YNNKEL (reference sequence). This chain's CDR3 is CASSQMDAHTQYF. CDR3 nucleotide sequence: TGTGCCAGCAGCCAAATGGATGCTCATACGCAGTATTTT.

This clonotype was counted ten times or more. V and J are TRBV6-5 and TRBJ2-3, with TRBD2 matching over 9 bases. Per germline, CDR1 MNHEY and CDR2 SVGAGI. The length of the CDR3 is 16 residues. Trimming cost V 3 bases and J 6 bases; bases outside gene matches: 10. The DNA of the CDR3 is TGTGCCAGCAGTTATATGGGCGGGGGGGCTCGGGATACGCAGTATTTT. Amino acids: CASSYMGGGARDTQYF.

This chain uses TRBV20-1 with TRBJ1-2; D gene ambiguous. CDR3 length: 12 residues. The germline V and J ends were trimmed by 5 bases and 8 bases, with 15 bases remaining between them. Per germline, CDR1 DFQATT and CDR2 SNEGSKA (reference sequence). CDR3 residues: CSAFLVLWGYTF. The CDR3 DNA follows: TGCAGTGCTTTTCTCGTCCTCTGGGGCTACACCTTC.